The 29 T cell receptor beta chains reported below all come from one sample, sequenced in a study of T-cell memory formation after mild COVID-19. TCRdb called the 5' RACE reads again in MiXCR, with one record for every CDR3 protein. The sample contains approximately 290,000 distinct CDR3 sequences, more than 15% of which appear only once. The sample consisted of PBMCs or a T cell subset sorted from them (not recorded which). The receptors originated from a man between 18 and 35 years old who had mild COVID-19 (a few samples of this study predate the infection). Cell type and time point are not known.

This clonotype has just a few counts. This chain uses TRBV9 with TRBJ2-1, with TRBD2 matching over 8 bases. The CDR3 has 15 residues. Trimming took 0 bases from V and 5 from J; bases not matched to a gene: 4. Germline V CDR1 and CDR2: SGDLS, YYNGEE. The CDR3 spells CASSVGSGKNNEQFF. As DNA, the CDR3 is TGTGCCAGCAGCGTAGGTAGCGGGAAAAACAATGAGCAGTTCTTC.

The chain recombines TRBV18 with TRBJ1-1, with D possibly TRBD1 on 6 matching bases. The germline V gene has CDR1 KGHSH and CDR2 LQKENI. The CDR3 loop spans 15 amino acids. The ends were cut back, 1 base at V and 8 bases at J, with 17 bases in the middle. In DNA, the CDR3 is TGTGCCAGCTCACCACGTGAGGGGAGGGGGTTGGAAGCTTTCTTT. This sequence encodes CASSPREGRGLEAFF.

There are a few counts of this clonotype. The chain recombines TRBV4-1 with TRBJ2-1; 7 positions match TRBD2. CDR1 and CDR2 from the germline V gene are MGHRA and YSYEKL. The CDR3 runs 15 residues. Unmatched junction bases numbered 7, after V lost 3 bases and J lost 5 bases. CDR3 in amino acids: CASSHHTRGDNEQFF. The DNA for the CDR3 is TGCGCCAGCAGCCACCATACCCGGGGGGACAATGAGCAGTTCTTC.

The table lists this clonotype with many counts. The chain combines TRBV5-1 with TRBJ2-5, with TRBD2 matching 7 bases. The CDR3 covers 13 residues. CDR1 and CDR2 from the germline V gene are SGHRS and YFSETQ. The V segment lost 4 bases and the J segment 5 bases; nucleotides outside the gene matches: 5. CDR3 protein: CASSNQGGETQYF. For the CDR3, the DNA is TGCGCCAGCAGCAACCAGGGAGGGGAGACCCAGTACTTC.

The V gene is TRBV20-1, the J gene TRBJ1-4; no definite D call. Germline V gene data show CDR1 as DFQATT and CDR2 as SNEGSKA (reference sequence). Between the trimmed V and J ends, which lost 0 bases and 9 bases, there was a span of 11 bases. This CDR3 spans 13 amino acids. The CDR3 bases are TGCAGTGCTAGAGAGGTGGGCCCCCAAAAACTGTTTTTT. Its translation is CSAREVGPQKLFF.

The chain joins TRBV6-6 to TRBJ2-7; unclear D gene. Germline CDR1 and CDR2: MNHNY and SVGAGI (reference sequence). CDR3 length equals 13 residues. Trimming removed 2 bases from V and 6 bases from J, with 11 bases in between. The CDR3 sequence is CASSYGKAVEQYV. The CDR3 region has the DNA TGTGCCAGCAGTTACGGTAAGGCCGTCGAGCAGTACGTC.

DNA for the CDR3: TGTGCCAGCAGTACCTCTGGGGCCAACGTCCTGACTTTC. Translating it yields CASSTSGANVLTF. This chain connects TRBV12-3 or TRBV12-4 to TRBJ2-6; D is ambiguous. The CDR3 runs to 13 residues. V lost 5 bases, J lost 0 bases, and 2 bases lay in between.

The chain recombines TRBV5-6 with TRBJ1-2; 8 nucleotides line up with TRBD1. V dropped 4 bases and J dropped 8; count of bases not matched to a gene: 7. The CDR3 extends over 13 amino acids. Germline V gene data show CDR1 as SGHDT and CDR2 as YYEEEE. The DNA for the CDR3 is TGTGCCAGCAGCACCGCCGACAGGGGAGGCTACACCTTC. It translates to CASSTADRGGYTF.

This clonotype turned up a few times. The V and J genes are TRBV18 and TRBJ2-1, with a weak D call TRBD1 (5 bases). Germline CDR1 reads KGHSH; CDR2 reads LQKENI. V was cut by 3 bases and J by 10 bases, with 10 bases left in between. The CDR3 consists of 12 residues. The CDR3 sequence: CASSPRVPEQFF. The CDR3 bases are TGTGCCAGCTCACCCAGGGTCCCCGAGCAGTTCTTC. Full variable domain (rest looked up from reference TRBV18 and TRBJ2-1): NAGVMQNPRHLVRRRGQEARLRCSPMKGHSHVYWYRQLPEEGLKFMVYLQKENIIDESGMPKERFSAEFPKEGPSILRIQQVVRGDSAAYFCASSPRVPEQFFGPGTRLTVL.

This sequence joins TRBV5-6 and TRBJ1-1, with TRBD1 as a possible D gene (5 bases). V was clipped by 5 bases and J by 5 bases, with 16 bases between them. CDR1 and CDR2 from the germline V gene are SGHDT and YYEEEE. There are 14 residues in the CDR3. In nucleotides, the CDR3 is TGTGCCAGCAGATGGGGACCCCCAGGGACTGAAGCTTTCTTT. It codes for CASRWGPPGTEAFF.

The rearrangement joins TRBV12-3 or TRBV12-4 to TRBJ2-1; maybe TRBD2 (6 bases). V lost 7 bases, J lost 7 bases, and 14 bases lay in between. The CDR3 has 13 residues. CDR3 in amino acids: CASTWGGENEQFF. The CDR3 coding sequence is TGTGCCAGCACCTGGGGAGGCGAGAATGAGCAGTTCTTC.

Only a few counts were recorded for this clonotype. This sequence joins TRBV12-3 or TRBV12-4 and TRBJ2-1; TRBD2 agrees at 8 bases. V lost 5 bases to trimming and J lost 4 bases; unmatched junction nucleotides: 7. The CDR3 has 15 amino acids. CDR3 in amino acids: CASSPAGAGYNEQFF. CDR3 nucleotides: TGTGCCAGCAGTCCAGCGGGGGCGGGGTACAATGAGCAGTTCTTC.

The V gene is TRBV6-2 or TRBV6-3, the J gene TRBJ1-1; tentative D call: TRBD1 (6 bases). This CDR3 has 14 amino acids. Germline assignment: CDR1 MNHEY and CDR2 SVGEGT. V gave up 4 bases and J gave up 2 bases, with 11 bases separating them. CDR3 nucleotides: TGTGCCAGCAGTTCCGCCGGGACAAACACTGAAGCTTTCTTT. Residues: CASSSAGTNTEAFF.

The chain links TRBV7-9 to TRBJ2-3, with D possibly being TRBD1 (6 bases). CDR3 length: 13 amino acids. Looked up from germline, CDR1 is SEHNR and CDR2 is FQNEAQ (reference sequence). Deletions cut 7 bases from V and 10 bases from J, with 18 bases between. CDR3 amino acids: CASTPGQWGSQYF. The DNA for the CDR3 is TGTGCCAGCACCCCTGGACAGTGGGGGTCGCAGTATTTT.

Ten or more counts support this clonotype. The chain carries TRBV20-1 and TRBJ1-6; 7 bases map to TRBD1. CDR1 and CDR2 (germline): DFQATT, SNEGSKA (reference sequence). V lost 0 bases and J lost 1; bases outside the gene matches: 6. This CDR3 contains 17 residues. The CDR3 here is CSARDWQGDSYNSPLHF. DNA for the CDR3: TGCAGTGCTAGAGATTGGCAGGGGGATTCCTATAATTCACCCCTCCACTTT.

This clonotype showed up just a few times. This sequence joins TRBV4-2 and TRBJ2-1; the D gene could be TRBD1 or TRBD2 (7 bases each). Per germline, CDR1 LGHNA and CDR2 YNFKEQ. Deletions cut 5 bases from V and 4 bases from J, with 18 bases between. This CDR3 region has 16 residues. In DNA form, the CDR3 reads TGTGCCAGCAGCGTCAACCCAGGGGGGGCATACAATGAGCAGTTCTTC. Translating gives CASSVNPGGAYNEQFF.

The chain has TRBV4-2 and TRBJ2-3; a weak D match, TRBD2 (5 bases). There are 14 residues in the CDR3. V was clipped by 3 bases and J by 1 base, with 8 bases between them. The germline V gene encodes CDR1 LGHNA and CDR2 YNFKEQ. CDR3 sequence reads: CASSQERGTDTQYF. The CDR3 region has the DNA TGTGCCAGCAGCCAGGAGAGGGGCACAGATACGCAGTATTTT.

The chain has TRBV29-1 and TRBJ1-2, with D possibly matching TRBD1 (5 bases). The ends were cut back, 5 bases at V and 7 bases at J, with 20 bases in the middle. This CDR3 has 14 residues. The germline V gene encodes CDR1 SQVTM and CDR2 ANQGSEA. The CDR3 DNA follows: TGCAGCGTTCCGACCCCCTCAGGGTGGGGTGGCTACACCTTC. This codes for CSVPTPSGWGGYTF.

CDR3 sequence reads: CASSAYSSGNTIYF. DNA for the CDR3: TGTGCCAGCAGCGCCTACAGCTCTGGAAACACCATATATTTT. The V call is TRBV9, the J call TRBJ1-3; no definite D call. V lost 3 bases, J lost 0 bases, and 7 bases lay in between. Germline CDR1 SGDLS, CDR2 YYNGEE. The CDR3 has 14 amino acids.

This clonotype has just a few counts. The chain combines TRBV4-1 with TRBJ1-2; no definite D call. Germline loops: CDR1 MGHRA, CDR2 YSYEKL. The CDR3 sequence is 15 residues long. Between the trimmed V and J ends, which lost 1 base and 5 bases, there was a span of 14 bases. The DNA of the CDR3 is TGCGCCAGCAGCCAAGTCCCCGGATCATCTTATGGCTACACCTTC. The encoded protein is CASSQVPGSSYGYTF.

This clonotype has more than one count but fewer than ten. The chain links TRBV2 to TRBJ2-4; weak D call: TRBD2 (5 bases). CDR1 is SNHLY and CDR2 is FYNNEI in the germline V gene. Between the trimmed V and J ends, which lost 7 bases and 6 bases, there was a span of 13 bases. The CDR3 runs 13 residues. CDR3 in DNA: TGTGCCAGCACCCCGGAACGGGGAAACATTCAGTACTTC. This gives the protein CASTPERGNIQYF.

There are a few counts of this clonotype. This chain joins TRBV5-5 and TRBJ1-3; possibly TRBD1 for D (5 bases). The CDR3 has 14 residues. The germline CDR1 and CDR2 sequences are SGHKS and YYEKEE (reference sequence). The ends were cut back, 0 bases at V and 6 bases at J, with 10 bases in the middle. The CDR3 nucleotides read TGTGCCAGCAGCTTGGCGGGGGTACCAAACACCATATATTTT. Translation gives CASSLAGVPNTIYF.

This clonotype was recorded a few times. The gene calls are TRBV7-9 and TRBJ2-5; TRBD1 matches at 8 bases. Losses at the gene ends were 2 bases for V and 2 bases for J; bases not matched to a gene: 4. Per germline, CDR1 SEHNR and CDR2 FQNEAQ (reference sequence). CDR3 length equals 15 residues. As DNA, the CDR3 is TGTGCCAGCAGCTTAAACGGACAGGGACAAGAGACCCAGTACTTC. Protein product: CASSLNGQGQETQYF. Together with reference TRBV7-9 and TRBJ2-5, the CDR3 gives the full variable domain: DTGVSQNPRHKITKRGQNVTFRCDPISEHNRLYWYRQTLGQGPEFLTYFQNEAQLEKSRLLSDRFSAERPKGSFSTLEIQRTEQGDSAMYLCASSLNGQGQETQYFGPGTRLLVL.

This clonotype was observed a few times. J is TRBJ2-3 and V is TRBV5-1, with 10 bases that match TRBD2. Looked up from germline, CDR1 is SGHRS and CDR2 is YFSETQ. There are 16 residues in the CDR3. After removal of 4 bases from V and 3 bases from J, the junction contained 8 bases not matched to a gene. The CDR3 region is CASSTERGGVTDTQYF. CDR3 DNA: TGCGCCAGCAGCACAGAGCGGGGGGGAGTGACAGATACGCAGTATTTT.

This clonotype occurred a few times. The rearrangement joins TRBV7-9 to TRBJ1-1; D possibly corresponds to TRBD1 (6 bases). This CDR3 comprises 15 residues. V shed 2 bases and J shed 4 bases, with 14 bases lying between them. Germline assignment: CDR1 SEHNR and CDR2 FQNEAQ (reference sequence). The CDR3, as DNA: TGTGCCAGCAGCTTACCCCCCACAGGGTTCACTGAAGCTTTCTTT. Its protein is CASSLPPTGFTEAFF.

This clonotype has at least ten counts. The genes are TRBV5-1 and TRBJ2-3, with D unclear. The CDR3 spans 12 residues. The germline V gene has CDR1 SGHRS and CDR2 YFSETQ. V lost 0 bases and J 6 bases, leaving 5 bases between the germline ends. DNA for the CDR3: TGCGCCAGCAGCTTGGAGGTCGATACGCAGTATTTT. This translates into CASSLEVDTQYF. Full variable domain (outside the CDR3, taken from reference TRBV5-1 and TRBJ2-3): KAGVTQTPRYLIKTRGQQVTLSCSPISGHRSVSWYQQTPGQGLQFLFEYFSETQRNKGNFPGRFSGRQFSNSRSEMNVSTLELGDSALYLCASSLEVDTQYFGPGTRLTVL.

J is TRBJ1-1 and V is TRBV20-1, with 10 bases fitting TRBD1. Trimming took 1 base from V and 5 from J; bases not matched to a gene: 4. The CDR3 contains 14 residues. Germline loops: CDR1 DFQATT, CDR2 SNEGSKA (reference sequence). This CDR3 is CSARGGQGETEAFF. The CDR3 DNA sequence: TGCAGTGCTAGAGGAGGACAGGGGGAGACTGAAGCTTTCTTT.

This clonotype was counted between two and nine times. V and J are TRBV2 and TRBJ1-5; D gene uncertain. The CDR3 runs 12 residues. Trimming removed 6 bases at V and 6 bases at J, with 9 bases between. The V gene's germline CDR1 is SNHLY and CDR2 FYNNEI. DNA for the CDR3: TGTGCCAGCAGGGGAACGGGTCAGCCCCAGCATTTT. It specifies CASRGTGQPQHF. The full variable domain, its missing parts supplied by reference TRBV2 and TRBJ1-5, is EPEVTQTPSHQVTQMGQEVILRCVPISNHLYFYWYRQILGQKVEFLVSFYNNEISEKSEIFDDQFSVERPDGSNFTLKIRSTKLEDSAMYFCASRGTGQPQHFGDGTRLSIL.

This clonotype was detected a few times. This sequence joins TRBV7-8 and TRBJ2-6; D perhaps matches TRBD1 (6 bases). Per the germline V gene, CDR1 is SGHVS and CDR2 is FQNEAQ. The CDR3 runs 18 residues. The V gene lost 5 bases and the J gene lost 4 bases, with 21 bases spanning the gap. The CDR3 nucleotides are TGTGCCAGCAGCACACGGGACACCAACCTTTCGGGGGCCAACGTCCTGACTTTC. Residues: CASSTRDTNLSGANVLTF.